This T cell receptor (beta chain) was recorded in a study of T cell responses to AZD1222 COVID-19 vaccine. Clones were read by immunoSEQ multiplex PCR, and TCRdb kept only the in-frame ones, dropping some. This table has roughly 87,000 clones, around nine tenths appearing once. Germline CDR1 is GTSNPN and CDR2 is SVGIG (reference sequence). V lost 3 bases and J lost 3, with 8 bases in between. This CDR3 is built from 12 residues. V is TRBV30 and J is TRBJ1-2, with D maybe TRBD1 (5 bases). This sample comprised peripheral blood, obtained 28 days after the second AZD1222 dose. This TCR came from an adult who received the AZD1222 COVID-19 vaccine. DNA of the CDR3: TGTGCCTGGAGCGACAGACACTATGGCTACACCTTC. Translation gives CAWSDRHYGYTF.